This T cell receptor beta chain emerged from a study of OX40 agonist ivuxolimab in advanced cancers. The study in broad terms: The costimulatory receptor OX40 (CD134) was targeted by ivuxolimab, a fully human IgG2 agonistic monoclonal antibody. The dose-escalation cohort was 82.7% male with a mean age of approximately 60 years, ranging from about 20 to 85. Intravenous ivuxolimab was administered to patients every 2 weeks at six dose levels: 0.01, 0.1, 0.3, 1.5, 3 and 10 mg/kg. Partial responses occurred in three dose-escalation patients, of whom one had hepatocellular carcinoma and two had cutaneous melanoma. Patients were allowed to have had prior anti-PD-1, anti-PD-L1 or anti-CTLA-4 therapy, and around 40% of the dose-escalation patients had previously received checkpoint inhibitors. The purpose of peripheral TCRbeta sequencing was to test whether ivuxolimab changed TCR sequence diversity and led to clonal T-cell expansion. Among the approximately 54 dose-escalation patients, some 20 had hepatocellular carcinoma, roughly 15 melanoma, 9 renal cell carcinoma and 9 head and neck cancer. The paper reports the monotherapy dose-escalation portion (N of about 52 patients) of the phase I ivuxolimab trial. General study outcomes and caveats: The antigen specificity of the peripheral T cells that underwent clonal expansion was not determined. At doses from 0.1 to 3.0 mg/kg, clonal expansion was seen in both CD4+ and CD8+ blood T cells between baseline and week 6. On average, CD8+ T cells showed more expanded clones than CD4+ T cells after ivuxolimab. Low levels of normalized T-cell clonal expansion were also seen in some nonresponding patients. In the 0.1-3.0 mg/kg groups, partial responders were among the patients with the lowest normalized peripheral clonal expansion, particularly in CD8+ T cells.

Relative to germline, V is 4 bases shorter and J is 0 bases shorter, with 3 bases between their ends. In the germline V gene (reference sequence), CDR1 corresponds to SGHNT and CDR2 to YYREEE. The CDR3 measures 12 amino acids from cysteine to phenylalanine. The CDR3 DNA has 36 bases and is translated from base 1. Patients with autoimmune disease history or receiving systemic immunosuppression were excluded from the trial. In every dose cohort, peripheral blood was drawn for TCR sequencing at baseline, cycle 4 day 1, and cycle 7 day 1. Samples came from an open-label, multicenter, first-in-human phase I dose-escalation trial of ivuxolimab. Adults with locally advanced or metastatic melanoma, renal cell, hepatocellular, or head and neck squamous cell carcinoma were enrolled in the trial. Before TCR sequencing, CD4+ and CD8+ T cells were separately sorted from peripheral blood. Genomic DNA was isolated from the sorted cells so that the TCRbeta CDR3 region could be sequenced. The immunoSEQ Assay was used to sequence the TCRbeta CDR3 regions. TCRdb provides this immuneACCESS table in a form limited to in-frame rearrangements. Some clones are lacking; in checked studies, under half of them reflect an unresolved V gene, and why the rest are absent is not known. For this sample there are tens of thousands of clones; 70% to 85% appear just once. The ten most abundant clones make up about 3.8% of the sample.

On this clone itself: What this receptor recognizes is not known. The record has no base qualities; no much larger clone is one base away.

Sequencing was performed on CD4+ or CD8+ T cells sorted from blood, taken in a trial of the OX40 agonist ivuxolimab. The receptor was derived from an adult with an advanced solid tumor such as melanoma, head and neck, liver or kidney cancer. This sequence uses TRBV5-4 and TRBJ2-3, with the D segment identity uncertain. In nucleotides, the sequence is TGTGCCAGCAGCCCTAGCACAGATACGCAGTATTTT. This is translated as CASSPSTDTQYF.